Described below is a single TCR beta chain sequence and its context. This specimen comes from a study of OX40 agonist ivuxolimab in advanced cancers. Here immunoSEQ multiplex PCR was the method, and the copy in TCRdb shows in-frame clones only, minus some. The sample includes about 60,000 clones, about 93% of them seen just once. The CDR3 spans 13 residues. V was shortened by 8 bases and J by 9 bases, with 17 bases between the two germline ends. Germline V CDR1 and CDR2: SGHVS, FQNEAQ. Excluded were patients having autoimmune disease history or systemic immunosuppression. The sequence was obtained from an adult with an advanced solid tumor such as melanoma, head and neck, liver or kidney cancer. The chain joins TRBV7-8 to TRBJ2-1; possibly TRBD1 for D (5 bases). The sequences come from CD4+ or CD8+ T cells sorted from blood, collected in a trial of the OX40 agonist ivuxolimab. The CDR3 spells CASGHELSGEQFF. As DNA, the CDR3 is TGTGCCAGCGGACACGAGCTTTCTGGTGAGCAGTTCTTC.